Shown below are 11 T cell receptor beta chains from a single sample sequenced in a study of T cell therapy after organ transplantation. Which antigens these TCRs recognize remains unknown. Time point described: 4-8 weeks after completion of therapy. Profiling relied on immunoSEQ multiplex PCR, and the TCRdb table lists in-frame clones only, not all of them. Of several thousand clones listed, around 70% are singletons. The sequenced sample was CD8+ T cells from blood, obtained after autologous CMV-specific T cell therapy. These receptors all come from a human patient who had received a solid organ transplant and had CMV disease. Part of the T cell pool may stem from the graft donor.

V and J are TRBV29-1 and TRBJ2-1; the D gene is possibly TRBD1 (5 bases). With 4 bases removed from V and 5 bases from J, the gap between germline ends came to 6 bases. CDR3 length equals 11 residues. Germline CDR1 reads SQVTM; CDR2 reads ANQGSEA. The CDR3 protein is CSVGTNNEQFF. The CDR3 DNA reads TGCAGCGTTGGGACAAACAATGAGCAGTTCTTC.

CDR3 nucleotide sequence: TGCAGTGCCGACTACAATGAGCAGTTCTTC. Translated, it gives CSADYNEQFF. The genes are TRBV20-1 and TRBJ2-1; D unclear. This CDR3 is 10 amino acids long. The ends were cut back, 6 bases at V and 3 bases at J, with 3 bases in the middle. Germline-derived CDR1 and CDR2 are DFQATT and SNEGSKA (reference sequence).

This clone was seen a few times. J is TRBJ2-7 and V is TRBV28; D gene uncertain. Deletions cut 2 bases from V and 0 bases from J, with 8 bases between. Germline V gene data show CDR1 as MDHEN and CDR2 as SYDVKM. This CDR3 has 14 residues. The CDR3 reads CASSLTQSSYEQYF. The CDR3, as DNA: TGTGCCAGCAGTTTAACCCAAAGCTCCTACGAGCAGTACTTC.

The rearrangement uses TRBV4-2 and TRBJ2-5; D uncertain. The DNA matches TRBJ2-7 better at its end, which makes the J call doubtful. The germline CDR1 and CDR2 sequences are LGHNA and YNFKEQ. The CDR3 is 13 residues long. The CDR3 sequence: CASSQDRAYEQYF. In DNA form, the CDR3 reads TGTGCCAGCAGCCAAGATCGAGCCTACGAGCAGTACTTC.

The CDR3 DNA is TGTGCCAGCAGTGACCGAGGGGAGACCCAGTACTTC. The encoded protein is CASSDRGETQYF. The chain uses TRBV27 and TRBJ2-5; perhaps TRBD2 as D (5 bases). Looked up from germline, CDR1 is MNHEY and CDR2 is SMNVEV (reference sequence). CDR3 length: 12 amino acids. Trimming took off 5 bases at V and 5 bases at J, with 9 bases between the two ends.

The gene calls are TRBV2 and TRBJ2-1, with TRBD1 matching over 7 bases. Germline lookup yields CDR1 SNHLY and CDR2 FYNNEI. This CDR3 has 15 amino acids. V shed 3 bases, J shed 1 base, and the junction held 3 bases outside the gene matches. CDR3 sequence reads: CASSDEDRSYNEQFF. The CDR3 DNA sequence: TGTGCCAGCAGTGACGAGGACAGGTCCTACAATGAGCAGTTCTTC. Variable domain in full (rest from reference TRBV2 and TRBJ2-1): EPEVTQTPSHQVTQMGQEVILRCVPISNHLYFYWYRQILGQKVEFLVSFYNNEISEKSEIFDDQFSVERPDGSNFTLKIRSTKLEDSAMYFCASSDEDRSYNEQFFGPGTRLTVL.

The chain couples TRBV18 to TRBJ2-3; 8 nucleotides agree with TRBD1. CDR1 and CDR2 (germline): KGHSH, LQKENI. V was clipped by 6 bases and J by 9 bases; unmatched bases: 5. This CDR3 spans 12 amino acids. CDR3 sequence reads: CASSLQGETQYF. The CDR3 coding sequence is TGTGCCAGCTCCCTACAGGGGGAAACGCAGTATTTT.

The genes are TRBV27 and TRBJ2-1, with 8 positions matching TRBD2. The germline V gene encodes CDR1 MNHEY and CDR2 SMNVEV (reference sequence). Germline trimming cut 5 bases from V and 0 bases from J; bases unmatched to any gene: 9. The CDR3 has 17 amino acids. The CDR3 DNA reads TGTGCCAGCAGTCCCCTGACTAGCGCTGGCTCCTACAATGAGCAGTTCTTC. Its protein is CASSPLTSAGSYNEQFF.

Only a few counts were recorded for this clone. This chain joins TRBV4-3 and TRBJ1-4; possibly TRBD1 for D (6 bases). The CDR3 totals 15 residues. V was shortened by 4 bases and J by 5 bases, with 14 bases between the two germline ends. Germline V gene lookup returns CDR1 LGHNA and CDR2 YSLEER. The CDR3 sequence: CASSRSGTRNEKLFF. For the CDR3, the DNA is TGCGCCAGCAGCCGATCCGGGACAAGAAATGAAAAACTGTTTTTT.

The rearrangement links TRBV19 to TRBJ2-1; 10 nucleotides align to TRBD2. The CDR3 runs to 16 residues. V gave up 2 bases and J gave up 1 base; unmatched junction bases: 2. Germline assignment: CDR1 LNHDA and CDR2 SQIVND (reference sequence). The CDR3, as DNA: TGTGCCAGTAGTATAAGTAGCGGGGGGTCCTACAATGAGCAGTTCTTC. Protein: CASSISSGGSYNEQFF.

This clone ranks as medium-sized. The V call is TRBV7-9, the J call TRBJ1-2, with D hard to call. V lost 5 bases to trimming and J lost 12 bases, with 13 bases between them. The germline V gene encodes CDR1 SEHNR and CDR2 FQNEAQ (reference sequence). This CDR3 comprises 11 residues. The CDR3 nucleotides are TGTGCCAGCAGCCAAGGGCAGCTTAACACCTTC. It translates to CASSQGQLNTF.